This T cell receptor (beta chain) emerged from a study of T and B cells in COVID-19 patients (dated by TCRdb to about 2020). Notes on the research overall: In this study, adaptive immunity was profiled in COVID-19 patients who either had active infection or had recovered, using TRB and IGH repertoire sequencing of peripheral blood. A median age of around 35 years was recorded in the recovered cohort versus 60 to 85 years in the active-infection cohort. As many as 9 follow-up blood samples were taken per patient, and some of the samples covered different disease stages within the same individual. The repository of TCR and BCR sequences included around 71 time points from more than 35 patients, and more than 8.3 million TCR sequences were analysed. Of the 20 to 25 patients in the active-infection cohort, some 17 had comorbidities associated with unfavorable COVID-19 outcome. A recovered cohort included more than 15 patients who provided fewer than 25 samples, and most of these patients had mild to moderate COVID-19 treated on an outpatient basis. An age-matched reference group of 39 healthy donors negative for COVID-19 antibodies served as the comparison for repertoire analyses. A couple of patients were included in both the recovered and active cohorts because samples were available from active disease and after recovery. In the active-infection cohort, three fifths of the roughly 20 patients were critically ill and required mechanical ventilation or ECMO.

Concerning this clonotype itself: Its specific antigen is unknown. No per-base quality is available; no much larger clone lies one base away.

TRB repertoires were amplified from approximately 250-500 ng of genomic DNA extracted from blood. The research as a whole found: Blood samples from mildly ill patients during symptoms and early samples from severe cases were scarce. A total of 2,331 exclusive TCR clusters, including 31 low-pGen clusters, were found in the recovered cohort. Prospective validation of the reported TCR clusters was stated to be required before clinical use. TRB repertoires were found to be highly clonal in active COVID-19, whereas diversity and richness at recovery were found to rise above healthy donor levels. In patients with COVID-19, the usage of TRBV/TRBJ genes was reported to be strongly skewed. The cohort was considered too small for HLA contributions to COVID-19 susceptibility or severity to be assessed. Specific T cell subsets (CD4+/Treg/CD8+) and sorted SARS-CoV-2-responsive or tetramer+ T cells had not yet been sequenced, with those experiments still ongoing.

TCRdb names Illumina MiSeq as the instrument used. Multiplex PCR with BIOMED2 TRB-A/B primer pools was used to amplify TRB rearrangements. Illumina-compatible adapters and 7-nucleotide sample barcodes were added to the amplicons in two consecutive PCRs. Phusion HS II polymerase was used for all library PCRs. Amplicons were purified from gel with the NucleoSpin Gel and PCR Clean-up kit, quantified on Qubit, and pooled at approximately 4.1 nM. The quality of the amplicon pool was checked on an Agilent 2100 Bioanalyzer prior to Illumina next-generation sequencing. Turning to the authors' computational methods: Annotation of TRB rearrangements was performed with MiXCR 3.0.8 using the default MiXCR reference library. Sequences with fewer than 2 reads and non-productive reads were filtered out, and every unique CDR3 nucleotide sequence was treated as a single clone. Clonality, diversity, richness and V-J gene usage were computed in R 3.5.1. GLIPH2 was used to cluster TCRs by CDR3 similarity, and OLGA was used to calculate generation probabilities. Only GLIPH2 clusters with at least four unique TCR clonotypes present in at least three individuals were retained. The public reads were reanalyzed by TCRdb: fastp trimming at Q25, MiXCR alignment, in-frame beta chains only. A single entry per CDR3 protein holds the most common genes and DNA from its merged rows. For this entry, the V and J calls and clone size follow TCRdb and not the study's own pipeline. The sample yields approximately 17,000 distinct CDR3 sequences; under 30% were counted once. Around 4.3% of the sample rests with the top ten.

Via the germline V gene, CDR1 is SGHTS and CDR2 YDEGEE. V gives up 0 bases and J gives up 0 bases, and the segment between their germline ends measures 12 bases. The CDR3 starts with the cysteine, ends with the phenylalanine, and has 16 residues. Only the CDR3 region is kept as DNA, spanning 48 bases read in frame from base 1. In this chain, TRBV5-8 is recombined with TRBJ1-1; the D gene lacks a confident call. Input material: blood. The sequence derives from a human donor who had recovered from COVID-19. The CDR3 protein sequence reads: CASSLGAGEMNTEAFF. The bases read TGTGCCAGCAGCTTGGGAGCCGGGGAGATGAACACTGAAGCTTTCTTT.